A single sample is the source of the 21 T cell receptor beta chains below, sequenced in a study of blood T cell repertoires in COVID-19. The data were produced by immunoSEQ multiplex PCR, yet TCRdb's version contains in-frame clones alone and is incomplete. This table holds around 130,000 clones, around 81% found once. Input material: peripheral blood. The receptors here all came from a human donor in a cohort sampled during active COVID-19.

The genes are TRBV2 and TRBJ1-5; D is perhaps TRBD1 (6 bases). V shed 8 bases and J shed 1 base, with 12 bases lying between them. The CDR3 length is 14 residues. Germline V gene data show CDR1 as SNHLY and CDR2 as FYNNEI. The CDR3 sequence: CASSGTMSNQPQHF. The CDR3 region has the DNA TGTGCCAGCTCCGGGACAATGAGCAATCAGCCCCAGCATTTT.

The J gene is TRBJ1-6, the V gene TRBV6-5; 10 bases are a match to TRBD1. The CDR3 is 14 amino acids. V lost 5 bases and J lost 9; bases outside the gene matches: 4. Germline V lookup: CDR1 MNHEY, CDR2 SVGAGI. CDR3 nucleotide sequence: TGTGCCAGCAGTCTGGGACAGGGGATTTCACCCCTCCACTTT. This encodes CASSLGQGISPLHF.

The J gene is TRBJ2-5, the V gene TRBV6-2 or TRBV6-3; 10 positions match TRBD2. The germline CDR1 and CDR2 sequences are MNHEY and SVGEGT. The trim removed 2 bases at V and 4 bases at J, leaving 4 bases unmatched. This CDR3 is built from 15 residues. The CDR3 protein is CASSYARTSGETQYF. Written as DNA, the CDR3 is TGTGCCAGCAGTTACGCTCGGACTAGCGGAGAGACCCAGTACTTC.

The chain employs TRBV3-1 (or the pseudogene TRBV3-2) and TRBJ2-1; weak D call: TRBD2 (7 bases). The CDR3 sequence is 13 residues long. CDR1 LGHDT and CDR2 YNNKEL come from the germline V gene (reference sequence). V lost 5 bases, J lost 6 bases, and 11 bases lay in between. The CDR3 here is CASSGRGGNEQFF. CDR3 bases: TGTGCCAGCAGCGGGAGGGGGGGCAATGAGCAGTTCTTC.

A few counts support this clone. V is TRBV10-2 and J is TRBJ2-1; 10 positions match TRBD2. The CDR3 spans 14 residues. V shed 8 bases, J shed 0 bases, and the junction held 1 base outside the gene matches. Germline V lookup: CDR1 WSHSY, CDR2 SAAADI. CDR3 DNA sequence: TGCGCCAGCCAGCGGGGGGGCTCCTACAATGAGCAGTTCTTC. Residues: CASQRGGSYNEQFF.

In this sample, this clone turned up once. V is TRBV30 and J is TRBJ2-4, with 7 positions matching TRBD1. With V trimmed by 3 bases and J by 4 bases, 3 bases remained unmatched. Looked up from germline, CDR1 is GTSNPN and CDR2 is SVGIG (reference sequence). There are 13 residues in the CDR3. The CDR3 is CAWRGDSKNIQYF. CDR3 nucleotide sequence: TGTGCCTGGAGGGGGGACAGTAAAAACATTCAGTACTTC.

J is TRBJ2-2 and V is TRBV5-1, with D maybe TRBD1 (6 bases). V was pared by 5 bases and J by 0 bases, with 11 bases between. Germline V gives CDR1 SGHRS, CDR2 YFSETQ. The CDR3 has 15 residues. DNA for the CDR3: TGCGCCAGCAGTATTGGGACATCGAACACCGGGGAGCTGTTTTTT. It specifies CASSIGTSNTGELFF.

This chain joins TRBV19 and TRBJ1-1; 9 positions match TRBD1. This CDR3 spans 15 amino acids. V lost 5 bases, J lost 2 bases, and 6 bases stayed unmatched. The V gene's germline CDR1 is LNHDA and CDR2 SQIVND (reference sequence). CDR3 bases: TGTGCCAGTAGTGCACCGGGACAGGGCAACACTGAAGCTTTCTTT. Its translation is CASSAPGQGNTEAFF.

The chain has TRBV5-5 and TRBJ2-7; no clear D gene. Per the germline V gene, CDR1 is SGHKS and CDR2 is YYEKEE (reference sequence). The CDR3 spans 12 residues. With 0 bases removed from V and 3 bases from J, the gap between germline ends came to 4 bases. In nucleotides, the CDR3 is TGTGCCAGCAGCTTGGAATACTACGAGCAGTACTTC. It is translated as CASSLEYYEQYF.

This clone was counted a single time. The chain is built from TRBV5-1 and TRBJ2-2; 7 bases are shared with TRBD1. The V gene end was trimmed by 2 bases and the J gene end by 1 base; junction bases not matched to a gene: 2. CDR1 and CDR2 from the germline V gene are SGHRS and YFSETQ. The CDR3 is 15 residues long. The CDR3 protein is CASSLGTENTGELFF. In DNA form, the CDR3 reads TGCGCCAGCAGCTTAGGGACAGAGAACACCGGGGAGCTGTTTTTT.

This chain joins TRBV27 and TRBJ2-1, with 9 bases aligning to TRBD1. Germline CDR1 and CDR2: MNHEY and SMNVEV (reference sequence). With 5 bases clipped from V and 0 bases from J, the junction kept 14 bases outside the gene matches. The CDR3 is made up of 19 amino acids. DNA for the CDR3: TGTGCCAGCAGTCTGGGGGTACAGGGGGCGGCCAGCTCCTACAATGAGCAGTTCTTC. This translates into CASSLGVQGAASSYNEQFF.

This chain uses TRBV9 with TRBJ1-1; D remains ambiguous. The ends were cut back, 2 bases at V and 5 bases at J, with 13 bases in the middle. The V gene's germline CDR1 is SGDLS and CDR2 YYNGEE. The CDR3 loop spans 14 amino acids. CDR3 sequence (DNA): TGTGCCAGCAGCGTCTCGACTCAGAGTACTGAAGCTTTCTTT. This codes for CASSVSTQSTEAFF.

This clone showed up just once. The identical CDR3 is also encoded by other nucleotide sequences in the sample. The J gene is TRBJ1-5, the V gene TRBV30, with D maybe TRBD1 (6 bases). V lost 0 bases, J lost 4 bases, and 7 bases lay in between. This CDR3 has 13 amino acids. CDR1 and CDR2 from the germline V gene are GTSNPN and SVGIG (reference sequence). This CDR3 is CAWSVRGNQPQHF. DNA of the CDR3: TGTGCCTGGAGTGTAAGGGGGAATCAGCCCCAGCATTTT. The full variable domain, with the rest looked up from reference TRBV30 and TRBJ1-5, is SQTIHQWPATLVQPVGSPLSLECTVEGTSNPNLYWYRQAAGRGLQLLFYSVGIGQISSEVPQNLSASRPQDRQFILSSKKLLLSDSGFYLCAWSVRGNQPQHFGDGTRLSIL.

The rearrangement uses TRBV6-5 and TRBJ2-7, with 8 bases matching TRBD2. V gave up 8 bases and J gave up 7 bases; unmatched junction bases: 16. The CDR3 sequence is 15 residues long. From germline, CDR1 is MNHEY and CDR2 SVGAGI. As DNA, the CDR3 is TGTGCCAGCCACCTGAAAACTAGCGGCATGAGAGAGCAGTACTTC. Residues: CASHLKTSGMREQYF.

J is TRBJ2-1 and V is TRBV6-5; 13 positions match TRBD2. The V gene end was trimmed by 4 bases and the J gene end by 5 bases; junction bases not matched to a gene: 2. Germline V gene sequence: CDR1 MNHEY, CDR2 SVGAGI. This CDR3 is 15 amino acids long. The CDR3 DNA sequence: TGTGCCAGCAGTTTACTAGCGGGGGGGAACAATGAGCAGTTCTTC. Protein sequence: CASSLLAGGNNEQFF.

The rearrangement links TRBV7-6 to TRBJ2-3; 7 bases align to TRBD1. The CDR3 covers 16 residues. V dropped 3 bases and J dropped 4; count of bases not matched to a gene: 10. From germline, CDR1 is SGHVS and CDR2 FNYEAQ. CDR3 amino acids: CASSLGQGVVADTQYF. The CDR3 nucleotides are TGTGCCAGCAGCTTGGGTCAGGGGGTGGTCGCAGATACGCAGTATTTT. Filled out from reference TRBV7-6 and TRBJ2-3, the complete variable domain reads GAGVSQSPRYKVTKRGQDVALRCDPISGHVSLYWYRQALGQGPEFLTYFNYEAQQDKSGLPNDRFSAERPEGSISTLTIQRTEQRDSAMYRCASSLGQGVVADTQYFGPGTRLTVL.

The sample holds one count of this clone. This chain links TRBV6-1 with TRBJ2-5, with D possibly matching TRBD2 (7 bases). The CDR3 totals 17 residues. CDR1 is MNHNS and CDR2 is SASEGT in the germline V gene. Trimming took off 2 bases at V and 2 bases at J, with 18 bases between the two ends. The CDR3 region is CASSELGGAVTQETQYF. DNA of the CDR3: TGTGCCAGCAGTGAACTTGGGGGGGCGGTGACGCAAGAGACCCAGTACTTC.

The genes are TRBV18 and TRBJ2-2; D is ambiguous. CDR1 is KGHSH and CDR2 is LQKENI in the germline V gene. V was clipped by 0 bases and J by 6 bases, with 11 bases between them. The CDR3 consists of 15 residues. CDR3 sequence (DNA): TGTGCCAGCTCACCACCGGTCTCAGATTCCGGGGAGCTGTTTTTT. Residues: CASSPPVSDSGELFF.

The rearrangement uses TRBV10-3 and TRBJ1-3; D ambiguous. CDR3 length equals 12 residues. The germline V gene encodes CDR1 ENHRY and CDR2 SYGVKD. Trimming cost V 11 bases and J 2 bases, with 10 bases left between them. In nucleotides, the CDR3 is TGTGCCTCCGGGAGTCCTGGAAACACCATATATTTT. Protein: CASGSPGNTIYF.

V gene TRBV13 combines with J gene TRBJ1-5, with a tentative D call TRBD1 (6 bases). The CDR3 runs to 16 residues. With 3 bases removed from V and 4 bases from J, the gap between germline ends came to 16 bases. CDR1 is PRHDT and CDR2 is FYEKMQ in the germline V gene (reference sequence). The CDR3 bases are TGTGCCAGCAGCTTCGGCAGGGGAAGGGTTAATCAGCCCCAGCATTTT. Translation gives CASSFGRGRVNQPQHF.

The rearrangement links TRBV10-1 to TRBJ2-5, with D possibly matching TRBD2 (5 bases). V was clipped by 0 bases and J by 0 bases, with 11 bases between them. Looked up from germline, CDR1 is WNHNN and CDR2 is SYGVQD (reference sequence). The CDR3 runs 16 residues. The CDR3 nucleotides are TGCGCCAGCAGTGAGTCCCCGGACTGGTACCAAGAGACCCAGTACTTC. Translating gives CASSESPDWYQETQYF.